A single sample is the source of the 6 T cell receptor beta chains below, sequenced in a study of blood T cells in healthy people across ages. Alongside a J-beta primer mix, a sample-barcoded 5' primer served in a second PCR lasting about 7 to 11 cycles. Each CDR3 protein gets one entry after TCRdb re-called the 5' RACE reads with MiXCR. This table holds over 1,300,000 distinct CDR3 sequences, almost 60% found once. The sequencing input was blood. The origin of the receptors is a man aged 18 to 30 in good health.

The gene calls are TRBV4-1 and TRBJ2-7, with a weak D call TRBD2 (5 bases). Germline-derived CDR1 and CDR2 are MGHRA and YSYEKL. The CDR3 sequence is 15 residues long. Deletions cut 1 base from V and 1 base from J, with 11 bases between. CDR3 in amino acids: CASSQGEGQSYEQYF. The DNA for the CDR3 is TGCGCCAGCAGCCAAGGAGAGGGCCAATCCTACGAGCAGTACTTC.

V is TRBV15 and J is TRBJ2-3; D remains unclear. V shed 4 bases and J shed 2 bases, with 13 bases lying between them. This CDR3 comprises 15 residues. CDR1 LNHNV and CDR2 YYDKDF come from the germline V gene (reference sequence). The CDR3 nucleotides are TGTGCCACCAGCACCCTTGCACGGTCCACAGATACGCAGTATTTT. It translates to CATSTLARSTDTQYF. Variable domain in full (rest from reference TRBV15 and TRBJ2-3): DAMVIQNPRYQVTQFGKPVTLSCSQTLNHNVMYWYQQKSSQAPKLLFHYYDKDFNNEADTPDNFQSRRPNTSFCFLDIRSPGLGDTAMYLCATSTLARSTDTQYFGPGTRLTVL.

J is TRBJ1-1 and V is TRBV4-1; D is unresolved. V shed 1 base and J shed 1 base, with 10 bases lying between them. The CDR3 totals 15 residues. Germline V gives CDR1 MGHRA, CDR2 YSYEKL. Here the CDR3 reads CASSQGPQPNTEAFF. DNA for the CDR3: TGCGCCAGCAGCCAAGGACCACAACCGAACACTGAAGCTTTCTTT.

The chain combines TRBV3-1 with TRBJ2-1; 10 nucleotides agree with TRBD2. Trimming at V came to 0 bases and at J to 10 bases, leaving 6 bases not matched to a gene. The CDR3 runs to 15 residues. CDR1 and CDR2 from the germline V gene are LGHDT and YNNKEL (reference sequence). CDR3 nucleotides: TGTGCCAGCAGCCAAGAAGCTCTAGCGGGAGTCGAGCAGTTCTTC. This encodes CASSQEALAGVEQFF.

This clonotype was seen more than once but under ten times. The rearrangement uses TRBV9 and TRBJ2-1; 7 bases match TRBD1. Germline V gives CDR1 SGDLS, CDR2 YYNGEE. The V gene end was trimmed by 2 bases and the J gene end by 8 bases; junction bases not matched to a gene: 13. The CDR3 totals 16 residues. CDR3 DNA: TGTGCCAGCAGCGTCGGGACAGCTCCTAACTGGGATGAGCAGTTCTTC. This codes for CASSVGTAPNWDEQFF.

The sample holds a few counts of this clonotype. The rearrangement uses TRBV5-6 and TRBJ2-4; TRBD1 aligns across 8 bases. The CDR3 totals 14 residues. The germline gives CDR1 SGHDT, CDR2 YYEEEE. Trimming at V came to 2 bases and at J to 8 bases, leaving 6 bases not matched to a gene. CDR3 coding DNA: TGTGCCAGCAGCTTCGTGACAGGGGATGACATTCAGTACTTC. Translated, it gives CASSFVTGDDIQYF.